These 20 T cell receptor beta chains were sequenced from one sample in a study of blood T cell repertoires in COVID-19 (TCRdb year 2020). Library preparation used the immunoSEQ multiplex PCR assay. This is the immuneACCESS table as TCRdb keeps it, with only in-frame sequences that have V and J called. A part of the clones is gone; compared with another copy, unresolved V genes explain less than half, and the rest is unexplained. This sample gives under 20,000 clones in total; approximately 80% of them show up just once. Of the sample, approximately 23% falls within the top ten clones. Sequenced input: peripheral blood. The receptor source for this set is a man between 60 and 70 years old with active or convalescent COVID-19.

The chain combines TRBV19 with TRBJ1-6; 8 bases map to TRBD1. CDR1 LNHDA and CDR2 SQIVND come from the germline V gene (reference sequence). The CDR3 loop spans 14 amino acids. The J segment lost 8 bases and the V segment lost 4 bases, leaving 4 bases of the junction unmatched. CDR3 amino acids: CASSTDRGDSPLHF. CDR3 in DNA: TGTGCCAGTAGTACTGACAGGGGAGATTCACCCCTCCACTTT.

In its sample, this clone was seen once. V usage is TRBV7-9 and J usage is TRBJ1-3; possible D gene TRBD1, 6 bases. The CDR3 loop spans 15 amino acids. V was trimmed by 3 bases and J by 0 bases, leaving 9 bases between them. Germline V gene lookup returns CDR1 SEHNR and CDR2 FQNEAQ (reference sequence). The CDR3 loop is CASSFGQSSGNTIYF. The CDR3 DNA follows: TGTGCCAGCAGCTTTGGACAGAGCTCTGGAAACACCATATATTTT.

The rearrangement uses TRBV25-1 and TRBJ2-7; tentative D call: TRBD1 (6 bases). The CDR3 is 16 residues long. In germline, CDR1 is MGHDK, CDR2 SYGVNS. V lost 3 bases, J lost 0 bases, and 15 bases lay in between. As DNA, the CDR3 is TGTGCCAGCAGTGACCCGGCAGGGGCGACCTCCTACGAGCAGTACTTC. Translating it yields CASSDPAGATSYEQYF.

The chain is built from TRBV18 and TRBJ1-1; 11 bases match TRBD1. With V trimmed by 3 bases and J by 1 base, 4 bases remained unmatched. There are 16 residues in the CDR3. The germline gives CDR1 KGHSH, CDR2 LQKENI. The CDR3 protein is CASSPGQGAQNTEAFF. The CDR3 DNA reads as TGTGCCAGCTCACCCGGACAGGGGGCGCAGAACACTGAAGCTTTCTTT. Full variable domain (outside the CDR3, taken from reference TRBV18 and TRBJ1-1): NAGVMQNPRHLVRRRGQEARLRCSPMKGHSHVYWYRQLPEEGLKFMVYLQKENIIDESGMPKERFSAEFPKEGPSILRIQQVVRGDSAAYFCASSPGQGAQNTEAFFGQGTRLTVV.

The gene calls are TRBV6-5 and TRBJ1-1; 7 bases fit TRBD1. CDR1 is MNHEY and CDR2 is SVGAGI in the germline V gene. This CDR3 has 13 residues. Trimming at V came to 4 bases and at J to 5 bases, leaving 4 bases not matched to a gene. The CDR3 protein is CASSLRQGTEAFF. As DNA, the CDR3 is TGTGCCAGCAGTTTACGACAGGGAACTGAAGCTTTCTTT.

The chain is built from TRBV7-9 and TRBJ1-1, with 10 bases that match TRBD1. In germline, CDR1 is SEHNR, CDR2 FQNEAQ (reference sequence). J was trimmed by 3 bases and V by 1 base; bases with no gene match: 2. The CDR3 runs to 15 residues. The CDR3 DNA reads TGTGCCAGCAGCTTAGGACAGGGGGCCGACACTGAAGCTTTCTTT. Translated, it gives CASSLGQGADTEAFF.

This clone was detected once. The chain links TRBV2 to TRBJ1-2; 9 bases are a match to TRBD1. This CDR3 comprises 14 residues. Germline V gene sequence: CDR1 SNHLY, CDR2 FYNNEI. V lost 5 bases, J lost 8 bases, and 9 bases stayed unmatched. The CDR3 DNA follows: TGTGCCAGCAGTCCCACAACAGGGGGCGAAGGCTACACCTTC. The encoded protein is CASSPTTGGEGYTF. Using reference TRBV2 and TRBJ1-2 for the parts outside the CDR3, the full variable domain is EPEVTQTPSHQVTQMGQEVILRCVPISNHLYFYWYRQILGQKVEFLVSFYNNEISEKSEIFDDQFSVERPDGSNFTLKIRSTKLEDSAMYFCASSPTTGGEGYTFGSGTRLTVV.

This clone was recorded a few times. This chain joins TRBV7-2 and TRBJ2-3; no firm D call. The CDR3 spans 14 residues. V was trimmed by 1 base and J by 0 bases, leaving 5 bases between them. CDR1 and CDR2 (germline): SGHTA, FQGNSA. The DNA of the CDR3 is TGTGCCAGCAGCTTAGATACTAGCACAGATACGCAGTATTTT. It encodes CASSLDTSTDTQYF.

This chain uses TRBV5-5 with TRBJ1-6; 7 nucleotides align to TRBD1. The CDR3 sequence is 15 residues long. V lost 2 bases and J lost 6; bases outside the gene matches: 5. Looked up from germline, CDR1 is SGHKS and CDR2 is YYEKEE (reference sequence). CDR3 coding DNA: TGTGCCAGCAGCTTTCGACAGGGTCCTAATTCACCCCTCCACTTT. Protein product: CASSFRQGPNSPLHF.

The V call is TRBV18, the J call TRBJ2-1; no reliable D call. Germline V gene sequence: CDR1 KGHSH, CDR2 LQKENI. Trimming shortened V by 1 base and J by 4 bases, and 5 bases separated the two germline ends. CDR3 length: 13 amino acids. This CDR3 reads CASSPQPYNEQFF. The DNA for the CDR3 is TGTGCCAGCTCACCACAGCCGTACAATGAGCAGTTCTTC.

This clone was seen only a few times. CDR3 protein: CASSTTGFWGNTIYF. The CDR3 nucleotides read TGTGCCAGCAGCACGACAGGGTTTTGGGGAAACACCATATATTTT. The chain carries TRBV28 and TRBJ1-3, with 7 bases that match TRBD1. This CDR3 has 15 amino acids. The germline V gene encodes CDR1 MDHEN and CDR2 SYDVKM. The junction had 9 bases not matched to a gene; V was cut back by 6 bases and J by 4 bases.

The CDR3 DNA follows: TGTGCCAGCAGCTTTGAGTACAGGGAAGACACTGAAGCTTTCTTT. Translation: CASSFEYREDTEAFF. This chain joins TRBV11-2 and TRBJ1-1; D may be TRBD1 (6 bases). The CDR3 extends over 15 amino acids. V shed 3 bases and J shed 3 bases, with 14 bases lying between them. CDR1 and CDR2 (germline): SGHAT, FQNNGV.

V gene TRBV9 combines with J gene TRBJ1-4; 8 bases align to TRBD1. V shed 4 bases and J 8 bases; nucleotides not matched to a gene: 10. Looked up from germline, CDR1 is SGDLS and CDR2 is YYNGEE. This CDR3 is built from 15 residues. The CDR3 nucleotides read TGTGCCAGCAGCCCAAGTGGACAGGGTGGAGAAAAACTGTTTTTT. It yields the protein CASSPSGQGGEKLFF.

The sample holds one count of this clone. The rearrangement joins TRBV28 to TRBJ1-4, with TRBD1 identical over 7 bases. With V trimmed by 4 bases and J by 3 bases, 5 bases remained unmatched. CDR3 length equals 15 residues. CDR1 is MDHEN, CDR2 SYDVKM, per germline. The CDR3 DNA reads as TGTGCCAGCAGTTCCGAAGGGGGCTCTAATGAAAAACTGTTTTTT. It is translated as CASSSEGGSNEKLFF.

This rearrangement joins TRBV19 to TRBJ2-2; 9 bases agree with TRBD2. Losses at the gene ends were 4 bases for V and 5 bases for J; bases not matched to a gene: 5. The CDR3 is 15 residues long. Germline V CDR1 and CDR2: LNHDA, SQIVND (reference sequence). In DNA form, the CDR3 reads TGTGCCAGTAGTACTCAGCGGGGGGAAACCGGGGAGCTGTTTTTT. It encodes CASSTQRGETGELFF.

This clone was recorded a few times. The genes are TRBV29-1 and TRBJ2-7; 9 bases line up with TRBD2. This CDR3 spans 12 amino acids. The germline gives CDR1 SQVTM, CDR2 ANQGSEA. After removal of 4 bases from V and 6 bases from J, the junction contained 4 bases not matched to a gene. CDR3 in DNA: TGCAGCGTTGGGGGCGGGGGGGGCGAGCAGTACTTC. This gives the protein CSVGGGGGEQYF.

This clone was recorded at least ten times. The rearrangement links TRBV29-1 to TRBJ1-2; possible D gene TRBD1, 5 bases. The CDR3 length is 11 residues. V was shortened by 6 bases and J by 4 bases, with 9 bases between the two germline ends. CDR1 is SQVTM, CDR2 ANQGSEA, per germline. CDR3 sequence (DNA): TGCAGCGTGACCGGGGGCTATGGCTACACCTTC. Amino acid sequence: CSVTGGYGYTF.

J is TRBJ1-2 and V is TRBV12-5; D is unclear. Germline V lookup: CDR1 LGHNT, CDR2 FRNRAP. V was clipped by 2 bases and J by 0 bases, with 4 bases between them. The CDR3 has 13 residues. The CDR3 here is CASGLPANYGYTF. As DNA, the CDR3 is TGTGCTAGTGGTTTGCCGGCTAACTATGGCTACACCTTC.

This chain connects TRBV2 to TRBJ2-1; unclear D gene. This CDR3 comprises 11 residues. The ends were cut back, 3 bases at V and 9 bases at J, with 6 bases in the middle. CDR1 SNHLY and CDR2 FYNNEI come from the germline V gene. The CDR3 sequence: CASSDYVEQFF. CDR3 sequence (DNA): TGTGCCAGCAGTGACTACGTTGAGCAGTTCTTC.

The chain has TRBV11-2 and TRBJ2-3; 8 nucleotides line up with TRBD2. The V gene's germline CDR1 is SGHAT and CDR2 FQNNGV. J gave up 6 bases and V 3 bases, and 8 bases lay outside the gene matches. The CDR3 extends over 15 amino acids. The CDR3 DNA follows: TGTGCCAGCAGCTTCGGGGGGGGGCCCGGCGATACGCAGTATTTT. Protein sequence: CASSFGGGPGDTQYF. Variable domain in full (rest from reference TRBV11-2 and TRBJ2-3): EAGVAQSPRYKIIEKRQSVAFWCNPISGHATLYWYQQILGQGPKLLIQFQNNGVVDDSQLPKDRFSAERLKGVDSTLKIQPAKLEDSAVYLCASSFGGGPGDTQYFGPGTRLTVL.